A selection of T cell receptor beta chains follows, all from one sample in a study of T-cell memory formation after mild COVID-19. TCRdb analysed the 5' RACE reads with MiXCR anew, one entry per CDR3 protein. The sample yields fewer than 500,000 distinct CDR3 sequences, around a quarter seen once. The sequencing input was PBMCs or a T cell subset sorted from them (not recorded which). These receptors came from an adult woman who had mild COVID-19 (a few samples of this study predate the infection). Cell type and time point are not known. The CDR3 runs from the conserved cysteine through the conserved F or W.

J: TRBJ2-2; V: TRBV9; CDR3: CASSVGALAGAAGELFF
J: TRBJ2-7; V: TRBV5-1; CDR3: CASRGNFGTGDRYEQYF
J: TRBJ2-1; V: TRBV12-3/TRBV12-4; CDR3: CASISPGRNEQFF
J: TRBJ2-6; V: TRBV7-8; CDR3: CASSSRDRGLSGANVLTF
J: TRBJ2-3; V: TRBV5-1; CDR3: CASSPSLAGATDTQYF
J: TRBJ1-2; V: TRBV4-2; CDR3: CASSQDDRGLSGYTF
J: TRBJ2-1; V: TRBV5-1; CDR3: CASSLLPGGPRDEQFF
J: TRBJ2-7; V: TRBV3-1; CDR3: CASSPPGLAGGEQYF
J: TRBJ2-7; V: TRBV6-1; CDR3: CASSDSRQGIHEQYF
J: TRBJ1-3; V: TRBV5-1; CDR3: CASSSDPGSPIYF
J: TRBJ2-1; V: TRBV27; CDR3: CASSTPYQGPVEQFF
J: TRBJ2-1; V: TRBV7-3; CDR3: CASSFDREGEQFF
J: TRBJ2-7; V: TRBV15; CDR3: CATSSLGLAGSEQYF
J: TRBJ2-1; V: TRBV7-9; CDR3: CASSRTGQGAEEQFF
J: TRBJ2-7; V: TRBV4-1; CDR3: CASSQDQGANRYEQYF
J: TRBJ2-7; V: TRBV29-1; CDR3: CSVAGASYEQYF
J: TRBJ2-1; V: TRBV12-3/TRBV12-4; CDR3: CASSLAGVIGVEQFF
J: TRBJ2-2; V: TRBV5-6; CDR3: CASSFSRGGNTGELFF
J: TRBJ2-5; V: TRBV21-1; CDR3: CASRGETGQETQYF
J: TRBJ2-1; V: TRBV9; CDR3: CASRGGPRLDDEQFF
J: TRBJ1-1; V: TRBV3-1; CDR3: CASSQDHGTEAFF
J: TRBJ2-6; V: TRBV6-6; CDR3: CASRQGGPAGANVLTF
J: TRBJ1-1; V: TRBV9; CDR3: CASSVGTGQNTEAFF
J: TRBJ2-7; V: TRBV6-6; CDR3: CASGDSSYEQYF
J: TRBJ2-3; V: TRBV12-3/TRBV12-4; CDR3: CASSGQNPTDTQYF
J: TRBJ1-2; V: TRBV5-1; CDR3: CASSPGTFYGYTF
J: TRBJ2-1; V: TRBV5-6; CDR3: CASSLEGPREQFF
J: TRBJ1-6; V: TRBV6-1; CDR3: CASRRAINSPLHF
J: TRBJ2-1; V: TRBV20-1; CDR3: CRGMGTSGVPLGVF
J: TRBJ2-1; V: TRBV7-8; CDR3: CASSLSGLAGYNEQFF
J: TRBJ2-3; V: TRBV12-3/TRBV12-4; CDR3: CASSPSPWGLAGPSTDTQYF
J: TRBJ1-1; V: TRBV30; CDR3: CAWDRQGNTEAFF
J: TRBJ2-3; V: TRBV9; CDR3: CASSETSGGITDTQYF
J: TRBJ2-7; V: TRBV2; CDR3: CAIAGEYNEQYF
J: TRBJ1-5; V: TRBV7-8; CDR3: CASSLTGPQHF
J: TRBJ2-7; V: TRBV6-5; CDR3: CASRRGQGAYEQYF
J: TRBJ2-7; V: TRBV7-9; CDR3: CASSSLPKTGGYEQYF
J: TRBJ1-1; V: TRBV11-1; CDR3: CASSLGLRWNTEAFF
J: TRBJ2-1; V: TRBV5-1; CDR3: CASSLTAPPNEQFF
J: TRBJ2-5; V: TRBV9; CDR3: CASSVVAQETQYF
J: TRBJ2-5; V: TRBV5-1; CDR3: CASSPLGYAQETQYF
J: TRBJ1-5; V: TRBV12-5; CDR3: CASAQVQAVGSQPQHF
J: TRBJ1-1; V: TRBV7-2; CDR3: CASSPWGATEAFF
J: TRBJ2-1; V: TRBV5-1; CDR3: CASSLAGGTAYNEQFF
J: TRBJ2-7; V: TRBV2; CDR3: CASDTRGSYEQYF
J: TRBJ2-7; V: TRBV29-1; CDR3: CSVEADPGTYEQYF
J: TRBJ1-1; V: TRBV6-5; CDR3: CASSSGLADNTEAFF
J: TRBJ2-1; V: TRBV7-9; CDR3: CASSLGRESGDEQFF
J: TRBJ2-7; V: TRBV5-1; CDR3: CASYPGQGVYEQYF